This entry features one T cell receptor beta chain sequence. Its antigen remains unknown. Both 60 Vbeta primers and 13 Jbeta primers went into the PCR. The method was immunoSEQ multiplex PCR; TCRdb's version includes in-frame clones alone and lacks a portion of them. The repertoire holds about 160,000 clones, 65% to 85% seen once, with 6.3% in the top ten. These data are taken from a study of cytomegalovirus exposure and HLA in healthy donors. Findings and caveats of the study: The CMV antigen specificity of a few CMV-associated chains was confirmed through in vitro analysis.

The receptor was isolated from a male donor in good health and CMV-seropositive. Source material: PBMCs.

The CDR3 coding sequence is TGTGCCAGCAGCTCGGAATTGGACCTCCTAACAGGGCAGTACTTC. Protein product: CASSSELDLLTGQYF. The chain uses TRBV11-2 and TRBJ2-7; a possible D gene is TRBD1 (5 bases). CDR1 and CDR2 (germline): SGHAT, FQNNGV. Trimming left V 4 bases short and J 9 bases short, with 22 bases between. This CDR3 has 15 residues.